This is a list of T cell receptor beta chains from one sample in a study of blood T cells in healthy people across ages. TCRdb independently ran MiXCR on the 5' RACE reads; one entry per CDR3 protein. The table shows 1.5 million or so distinct CDR3 sequences, with around 42% occurring only once. The specimen was blood. All receptors come from a woman between 18 and 29 years old in good health. The CDR3 runs from the conserved cysteine through the conserved F or W. A D gene is named only where the DNA matches it firmly.

>-|TRBV20-1
CSAPNDSGSSGGYTF
>TRBD1|TRBV4-2
CASSRATGMQNNEQFF
>-|TRBV10-3
CAVTGSAQPQHF
>-|TRBV7-6
CASSENRASNQPQHF
>-|TRBV4-2
CASSQDRAPIFKQYF
>-|TRBV12-3/TRBV12-4
CASSLAAGVPQPQHF
>TRBD2|TRBV12-3/TRBV12-4
CASSLVSGGHNEQFF
>-|TRBV2
CASSAIPRPSNTGELFF
>TRBD2|TRBV5-1
CASSFLAGVGDEQFF
>TRBD1|TRBV13
CASSPRDRGGDTQYF
>TRBD2|TRBV12-3/TRBV12-4
CASVLAGQETQYF
>-|TRBV5-1
CASSFGTGSGEQYF
>TRBD1|TRBV14
CASSQDRGKIDTQYF
>-|TRBV29-1
CSVLAGFEQYF
>TRBD2|TRBV13
CASSWGGGKGEQFF
>TRBD2|TRBV14
CASSQPAGGTYEQYF
>TRBD2|TRBV12-3/TRBV12-4
CASSPGLAYTDTQYF
>TRBD2|TRBV11-2
CASIPPGGDYNEQFF
>TRBD1|TRBV6-5
CASTRGTVSNYGCTF
>TRBD1|TRBV7-9
CASTDRGNYGYTF
>TRBD1|TRBV7-8
CASSPDRGPRVYGYTF
>-|TRBV28
CASSFFGYGYTF
>-|TRBV5-1
CASSPGTPLDTQYF
>-|TRBV21-1
CASSKAQTLTYEQYF
>-|TRBV5-1
CASSEPLAETQYF
>TRBD1|TRBV29-1
CSVGQGSYTGELFF
>-|TRBV15
CATSVSQVYEQYF
>-|TRBV2
CASSPGGAHGTEAFF
>-|TRBV13
CASSLGQSCLQFF
>TRBD2|TRBV7-8
CASSFPGGYNEQFF
>TRBD1|TRBV9
CASSPGQGLQPQHF
>TRBD2|TRBV4-2
CASSQPSAGLSPYEQYF
>-|TRBV4-1
CASSQVPNNEQFF
>TRBD2|TRBV7-9
CASSLGREGTQYF
>TRBD1|TRBV6-1
CASSEPGQAEAFF
>-|TRBV12-3/TRBV12-4
CASTSGLGPYEQYF
>-|TRBV15
CATSRVGREKLFF
>-|TRBV3-1
CASSGSGGATEAFF
>-|TRBV12-3/TRBV12-4
CAGSPGLGYTF
>TRBD2|TRBV12-3/TRBV12-4
CASSRSGVKYF
>-|TRBV19
CASSNTPDPQFF
>TRBD1|TRBV13
CASQGEFFYEQYF
>-|TRBV24-1
CATSDLAPETPPDTQYF
>-|TRBV16
CASSHRDKYEQYF
>-|TRBV28
CAEGGANADTQYF
>-|TRBV7-2
CASSPRQGTTNEQYF
>-|TRBV20-1
CSAESTASNEKLFF
>-|TRBV7-2
CASSPAAPLGKETQYF
>-|TRBV7-9
CASSLGTEGVDEQYF
>-|TRBV27
CASSLVFTGGTDTQYF
>TRBD2|TRBV20-1
CSAAPGLASFETQYF
>-|TRBV9
CASSVGSTGFFGELFF
>-|TRBV9
CASSVEGSRYGYTF
>TRBD1|TRBV20-1
CSAPGTGGNYEQYF
>-|TRBV11-2
CASSLGAPVGEQYF
>TRBD2|TRBV12-3/TRBV12-4
CASSLARGTVGDEQFF
>-|TRBV7-9
CASSLLTGPNYGYTF
>TRBD2|TRBV11-2
CASSFPSGVGNVQFF
>TRBD1|TRBV7-2
CASTGTEANYGYTF
>TRBD1|TRBV7-2
CASSLAVAGGSTEAFF